This T cell receptor (beta chain) was obtained from a study of OX40 agonist ivuxolimab in advanced cancers. The study in broad terms: Ivuxolimab was a fully human IgG2 agonistic monoclonal antibody targeting the costimulatory receptor OX40 (CD134). Partial responses were achieved by three dose-escalation patients, of whom one had hepatocellular carcinoma and two had cutaneous melanoma. Of the approximately 54 patients in dose escalation, some 19 had hepatocellular carcinoma, around 15 had melanoma, 9 had renal cell carcinoma and 9 had head and neck cancer. In the dose-escalation cohort, over 65% of patients were male, and the mean age was around 60 years, with a range of about 23 to 85. The paper reports the monotherapy dose-escalation portion (N of about 52 patients) of the phase I ivuxolimab trial. Prior anti-PD-1, anti-PD-L1 or anti-CTLA-4 therapy was permitted, and about 40% of dose-escalation patients had received checkpoint inhibitors. Intravenous ivuxolimab was administered to patients every 2 weeks at six dose levels: 0.01, 0.1, 0.3, 1.5, 3 and 10 mg/kg. The purpose of peripheral TCRbeta sequencing was to test whether ivuxolimab changed TCR sequence diversity and led to clonal T-cell expansion. What the study reported, not specific to this receptor: In the 0.1-3.0 mg/kg groups, partial responders were among the patients with the lowest normalized peripheral clonal expansion, particularly in CD8+ T cells. After ivuxolimab, more expanded clones were found on average in CD8+ T cells than in CD4+ T cells. Clonal expansion of both CD4+ and CD8+ blood T cells was observed from baseline to week 6 at doses 0.1 to 3.0 mg/kg. Low levels of normalized T-cell clonal expansion were also shown by some nonresponding patients. Which antigens the clonally expanded peripheral T cells were specific for was not determined.

The trial excluded patients who had a history of autoimmune disease or were on systemic immunosuppression. In every dose cohort, peripheral blood was drawn for TCR sequencing at baseline, cycle 4 day 1, and cycle 7 day 1. Samples came from an open-label, multicenter, first-in-human phase I dose-escalation trial of ivuxolimab. Adults with locally advanced or metastatic head and neck squamous cell, hepatocellular, melanoma or renal cell carcinoma were enrolled in the trial. CD4+ and CD8+ T cells were sorted separately from peripheral blood before TCR sequencing. Only one count was recorded for this clone. The specificity of this receptor is unknown. No much larger clonotype is one base removed from it; base qualities were not supplied. The CDR1 and CDR2 encoded by the germline V gene are MGHDK and SYGVNS. Measured from the cysteine to the phenylalanine, the CDR3 is 15 residues long. CDR3 DNA is the only sequence kept; it has 45 bases, read in frame from the first base. Trimming leaves V shorter by 6 bases and J shorter by 1 base, with the junction holding 7 bases beyond the gene matches.

Genomic DNA was extracted from sorted cells for sequencing of the TCRbeta CDR3 region. The immunoSEQ Assay was used for sequencing of TCRbeta CDR3 regions. Drawn from immuneACCESS, this table holds only the in-frame rearrangements with V and J called that TCRdb kept. Clones are partly lost; checked studies trace under half to an unresolved V gene and leave the rest unexplained. The table for this sample lists tens of thousands of clones; around four fifths of them were counted only once. The top ten clones comprise 5.9% of the sample. The TCR was taken from an adult with an advanced solid tumor such as melanoma, head and neck, liver or kidney cancer. The V and J segments used are TRBV25-1 and TRBJ2-3; 7 nucleotides in the junction match TRBD1. The starting material was CD4+ or CD8+ T cells sorted from blood, obtained in a trial of the OX40 agonist ivuxolimab. The CDR3 here reads CASSDRVFGTDTQYF. At the DNA level, the sequence is TGTGCCAGCAGCGACAGGGTATTCGGCACAGATACGCAGTATTTT.